The 3 T cell receptor beta chains below come from one sample, sequenced in a study of blood T cell repertoires in COVID-19. Profiling relied on immunoSEQ multiplex PCR, and the TCRdb table lists in-frame clones only, not all of them. The sample lists under 300,000 clones; about 88% were seen once. Material for sequencing was peripheral blood. These receptors originate from a woman between 35 and 50 years old who had recovered from COVID-19.

The chain is built from TRBV19 and TRBJ2-7; TRBD2 matches 7 bases. Germline CDR1 LNHDA, CDR2 SQIVND (reference sequence). The CDR3 extends over 14 amino acids. V dropped 7 bases and J dropped 4; count of bases not matched to a gene: 10. The CDR3 nucleotides read TGTGCCAGTAATGGGGGGGGGATGAGTTACGAGCAGTACTTC. Its protein is CASNGGGMSYEQYF.

V gene TRBV3-1 (or the pseudogene TRBV3-2) combines with J gene TRBJ1-1; 7 positions match TRBD1. The CDR3 runs to 14 residues. V lost 4 bases and J lost 1; bases outside the gene matches: 3. The germline V gene encodes CDR1 LGHDT and CDR2 YNNKEL (reference sequence). The CDR3 region has the DNA TGTGCCAGCAGCCGACGACAGGGGAACACTGAAGCTTTCTTT. Its protein is CASSRRQGNTEAFF.

About this clone: At one of its ends the junction is not consistent with the germline gene, which may arise from a read error. The chain employs TRBV3-1 (or the pseudogene TRBV3-2) and TRBJ1-1, with TRBD1 as a possible D gene (5 bases). Germline V gene lookup returns CDR1 LGHDT and CDR2 YNNKEL (reference sequence). The CDR3 spans 15 residues. The CDR3, as DNA: TGTGCCAGCAGCCTAAGCCCGGGCCAAACGGGGGAAGGTTTCTTT. It specifies CASSLSPGQTGEGFF.